This TCR beta chain was sequenced in a study of memory CD4+ T cells and cytomegalovirus serostatus (dated by TCRdb to the late 2010s). Broadly, across the study: The roughly 35 healthy Belgian adults in the cohort included 9 who were CMV seropositive and some 25 who were CMV seronegative. To replicate a published TCR-based CMV serostatus classifier, the study sequenced CD4+ memory TCRbeta repertoires from a Belgian cohort whose cytomegalovirus serostatus was known.

Genomic DNA was extracted from sorted cells with the Quick-DNA Microprep Kit. Amplification of TCRbeta DNA was done with the immunoSEQ hsTCRbeta kit, following the protocol from the manufacturer. TCRbeta libraries were sequenced on an Illumina MiSeq instrument. The paper's processing steps were these. Once out-of-frame sequences had been removed, approximately 2,000,000 distinct TCRbeta sequences were left, which works out to an average of roughly 67,000 per individual. Two values were used to score each individual: the count of about 150 previously reported CMV-associated TCRbeta sequences and the total count of productive distinct TCRbeta sequences. A beta-binomial model was reimplemented in Python, and random forests from scikit-learn, run with default parameters, were trained on data from the US cohort. Classifier performance on the Belgian cohort was summarized as median AUC with percentile confidence intervals calculated over 10,000 bootstrap iterations. The source is immuneACCESS, and TCRdb retained only in-frame sequences with V and J called. Part of the clones is not carried over; for the studies checked, unresolved V genes explain less than half of this, and the remainder is unexplained. For V, J and clone size, that table is used; D and trimming come from the DNA. Within this sample are around 45,000 clones, with approximately 74% of them counted one time only. The ten largest clones capture 0.9% to 1.5% of the sample.

A FACSAria II was used to sort memory CD4+ T cells, defined as single viable CD3+CD4+CD8-CD45RO+ cells. To determine CMV serostatus, a Roche Elecsys assay was used that detects serum IgG against CMV pp150, pp28, p38 and p52. After the samples were thawed, total CD4+ T cells were enriched through positive selection using CD4 magnetic microbeads. The samples came from a different study that was designed specifically to examine the CD4+ T cell memory repertoire. Peripheral blood mononuclear cells were isolated and cryopreserved following standard operating procedures; serum was stored at -80 °C. Staining used CD3-PerCP (BW264/56), CD4-APC (RPA-T4), CD45RO-PE (UCHT1) and CD8-Pacific Orange (3B5) antibodies, with Sytox blue excluding non-viable cells. What the work shows at the level of the full study, not this receptor alone: For predicting CMV serostatus, the median bootstrapped AUC was approximately 0.96 using the original framework and around 0.9 using a US-trained random forest. Only CD4+CD45RO+ memory cells were sequenced, unlike the original study, which covered naive and memory CD4+ and CD8+ populations. The original-framework classifier achieved a median bootstrapped AUC of almost 0.97 with a 95% CI of 0.76-1.00 on the Belgian cohort. The results were read as suggesting that the CMV-associated TCR signature is, for the most part, present in the CD4+ memory repertoire. Of 164 previously reported CMV-associated TCRbeta sequences, about 62 appeared in the CD4+ memory repertoires, each in one to five individuals.

This clone appeared a few times. Its recognized antigen is unknown. No much larger clone exists at a distance of one base, and base qualities are not known. V lost 4 bases and J lost 6 bases; the stretch between them is 18 bases long. The germline V gene sets CDR1 to SGHRS and CDR2 to YFSETQ. CDR3 length: 15 amino acids, cysteine to phenylalanine. Just CDR3 DNA is preserved here, 45 bases in frame from base 1. The rearrangement joined TRBV5-1 to TRBJ2-3; no D gene can be assigned with confidence. The source is an adult in good health and CMV-seropositive. The sequenced material came from memory CD4+ T cells from blood. The CDR3 has the sequence CASSTPTDTRDTQYF. The DNA sequence is as follows: TGCGCCAGCAGCACCCCGACGGATACGCGCGATACGCAGTATTTT. Supplemented by the reference TRBV5-1 and TRBJ2-3 proteins around the CDR3, the complete variable domain is KAGVTQTPRYLIKTRGQQVTLSCSPISGHRSVSWYQQTPGQGLQFLFEYFSETQRNKGNFPGRFSGRQFSNSRSEMNVSTLELGDSALYLCASSTPTDTRDTQYFGPGTRLTVL.